This T cell receptor beta chain was sequenced for a study of T-cell memory formation after mild COVID-19. Study in general: Clusters of TCRs were largely donor specific. Whole-study results and caveats: Pre-infection memory held some responding clones, suggesting pre-existing cross-reactive T cells responded.

This clonotype showed up many times. Its antigen is not identified. Each CDR3 protein is one row after TCRdb ran MiXCR on the 5' RACE reads. The sample comprises fewer than 550,000 distinct CDR3 sequences, around 20% of which are singletons, and 8.4% rests with the top ten. The CDR3 is 15 amino acids. V lost 4 bases and J lost 4, with 17 bases in between. Per the germline V gene, CDR1 is SGHKS and CDR2 is YYEKEE (reference sequence). Source material: PBMCs or a T cell subset sorted from them (not recorded which). This chain joins TRBV5-5 and TRBJ1-2; D is unresolved. The TCR originated in an adult woman who had mild COVID-19 (a few samples of this study predate the infection). Cell type and time point are not known. The CDR3 coding sequence is TGTGCCAGCAGCCCTTGGTCCGGGTCGAGCTATGGCTACACCTTC. As protein: CASSPWSGSSYGYTF. Full variable domain (rest looked up from reference TRBV5-5 and TRBJ1-2): DAGVTQSPTHLIKTRGQQVTLRCSPISGHKSVSWYQQVLGQGPQFIFQYYEKEERGRGNFPDRFSARQFPNYSSELNVNALLLGDSALYLCASSPWSGSSYGYTFGSGTRLTVV.